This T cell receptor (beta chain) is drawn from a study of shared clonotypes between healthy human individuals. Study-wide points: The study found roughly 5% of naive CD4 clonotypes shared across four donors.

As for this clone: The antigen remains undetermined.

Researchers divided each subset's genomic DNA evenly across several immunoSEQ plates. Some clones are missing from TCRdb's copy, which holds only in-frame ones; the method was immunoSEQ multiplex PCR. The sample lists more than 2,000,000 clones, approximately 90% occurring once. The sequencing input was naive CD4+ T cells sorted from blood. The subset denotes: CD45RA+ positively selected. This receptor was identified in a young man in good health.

The CDR3 here is CASSPRGSTRSNQPQHF. The CDR3 region has the DNA TGTGCCAGCAGCCCCAGAGGTTCCACTCGGAGCAATCAGCCCCAGCATTTT. This chain connects TRBV9 to TRBJ1-5; D not certain. Germline CDR1 SGDLS, CDR2 YYNGEE. Trimming took 4 bases from V and 1 from J, leaving 18 bases between them. CDR3 length equals 17 residues.